The rows below give T cell receptor beta chains drawn from one sample of a study of T cell changes during pregnancy in multiple sclerosis. Profiled with immunoSEQ multiplex PCR; TCRdb holds only in-frame clones, not every one. The table has under 70,000 clones, around 92% seen once. The sample here was CD4+ T cells from peripheral blood mononuclear cells, taken after pregnancy. These receptors were collected from a female donor with multiple sclerosis, enrolled in a pregnancy study. Both conserved end residues are part of each CDR3. A D gene is named only where the DNA matches it firmly. Some rows have no size entry. The others give once, few or many, or a class for an expanded clone.

>TRBV10-3|TRBD1|.|TRBJ1-1
CAIWDRRTPEAFF
TGTGCCATATGGGACAGGCGAACGCCTGAAGCTTTCTTT
>TRBV7-2|TRBD2|.|TRBJ2-1
CASSLGLAGGEGEQFF
TGTGCCAGCAGCTTAGGACTAGCGGGGGGGGAGGGTGAGCAGTTCTTC
>TRBV7-8|.|.|TRBJ2-2
CASGRGRDYTGELFF
TGTGCCAGCGGCCGTGGCAGAGACTACACCGGGGAGCTGTTTTTT
>TRBV29-1|TRBD1|.|TRBJ1-1
CSVVTGSTEAFF
TGCAGCGTTGTGACAGGGTCCACTGAAGCTTTCTTT
>TRBV5-4|TRBD1|.|TRBJ2-5
CASRARDRSGETQYF
TGTGCCAGCAGGGCCCGGGACAGGTCTGGAGAGACCCAGTACTTC
>TRBV7-2|TRBD2|.|TRBJ2-3
CASSLGRGGREPQYF
TGTGCCAGCAGCTTAGGGCGGGGGGGGAGAGAGCCGCAGTATTTT
>TRBV4-3|.|.|TRBJ2-5
CASSQGPGTLPPGTQYF
TGCGCCAGCAGCCAAGGGCCTGGGACTCTCCCCCCGGGGACCCAGTACTTC
>TRBV13|TRBD2|.|TRBJ2-1
CASSPRAGTNEQFF
TGTGCCAGCAGCCCCCGAGCGGGGACCAATGAGCAGTTCTTC
>TRBV6-6|.|.|TRBJ2-5
CASSQRTGETQYF
TGTGCCAGCAGCCAACGTACGGGGGAGACCCAGTACTTC
>TRBV2|TRBD1|.|TRBJ1-5
CASRDRVQPQHF
TGTGCCAGCAGGGACAGGGTCCAGCCCCAGCATTTT
>TRBV19|TRBD1|.|TRBJ2-7
CATWDRGYEQYF
TGTGCCACTTGGGACAGGGGTTACGAGCAGTACTTC
>TRBV7-2|TRBD1|.|TRBJ2-7
CASTELQGWFYEQYF
TGTGCCAGCACCGAACTACAGGGGTGGTTTTACGAGCAGTACTTC
>TRBV14|.|once|TRBJ1-6
CASSPFNNSSYNSPLHF
TGTGCCAGCAGCCCTTTTAATAACAGCTCCTATAATTCACCCCTCCACTTT
>TRBV2|TRBD1|few|TRBJ1-2
CASSVGTGWNTF
TGTGCCAGCAGTGTCGGGACAGGGTGGAACACCTTC
>TRBV2|.|.|TRBJ1-1
CASSGDRELNTEAFF
TGTGCCAGCAGTGGAGATAGAGAACTGAACACTGAAGCTTTCTTT
>TRBV11-2|.|.|TRBJ1-6
CASSLAGFNSPLHF
TGTGCCAGCAGCTTAGCAGGGTTTAATTCACCCCTCCACTTT
>TRBV7-9|.|.|TRBJ1-1
CASSRPATGLRTEAFF
TGTGCCAGCAGCCGCCCAGCTACAGGCCTCAGGACTGAAGCTTTCTTT
>TRBV4-3|TRBD1|.|TRBJ1-4
CASSQDMRTGGEKLFF
TGCGCCAGCAGCCAAGATATGAGGACAGGGGGTGAAAAACTGTTTTTT
>TRBV7-3|TRBD1|.|TRBJ2-3
CASSSSPGTGDAQYF
TGTGCCAGCAGCTCCAGTCCCGGGACAGGGGACGCGCAGTATTTT
>TRBV19|TRBD1|.|TRBJ1-5
CASRDRGTNQPQHF
TGTGCCAGTAGGGACAGGGGGACCAATCAGCCCCAGCATTTT
>TRBV14|.|few|TRBJ2-1
CASSQGPVNDEQFF
TGTGCCAGCAGCCAAGGTCCAGTCAACGATGAGCAGTTCTTC
>TRBV7-9|.|.|TRBJ2-7
CASSPWGQGRGEQYF
TGTGCCAGCAGCCCATGGGGCCAGGGAAGAGGCGAGCAGTACTTC
>TRBV4-2|.|.|TRBJ2-3
CASSQDLEDTQYF
TGTGCCAGCAGCCAGGACTTAGAAGATACGCAGTATTTT
>TRBV6-6|.|.|TRBJ2-2
CASSYFRGDATGELFF
TGTGCCAGCAGTTACTTCCGGGGAGATGCCACCGGGGAGCTGTTTTTT
>TRBV6-5|.|.|TRBJ1-1
CASSYRGRGTEAFF
TGTGCCAGCAGTTACAGGGGCAGAGGCACTGAAGCTTTCTTT
>TRBV7-8|.|.|TRBJ1-1
CASSLRTPNTEAFF
TGTGCCAGCAGCTTGAGGACACCAAACACTGAAGCTTTCTTT
>TRBV4-1|.|.|TRBJ2-5
CASSQDSGTQYF
TGCGCCAGCAGCCAAGATAGCGGGACCCAGTACTTC
>TRBV7-2|TRBD2|.|TRBJ2-5
CASSLRRGGAQTQYF
TGTGCCAGCAGCTTAAGGCGGGGGGGCGCGCAGACCCAGTACTTC